The entry below gives a single TCR beta chain sequence along with its context. Its specificity is unknown. This entry belongs to a study of post-analysis software for immune sequencing data. The wider study: Relapsing-remitting, secondary progressive and progressive-relapsing multiple sclerosis were all included among the disease courses.

Germline CDR1 reads SGHRS; CDR2 reads YFSETQ. The CDR3 loop spans 16 amino acids. V shed 2 bases and J shed 1 base, with 15 bases lying between them. General observations from the study: Elevated frequency relative to controls characterized roughly five TRBV segments in patients, TRBV5-6, TRBV5-1 and TRBV20-1 among them. F-measure co-clustering was strong for batch-matched samples. Relative to controls, patients with multiple sclerosis showed significantly lower normalized Chao1 diversity.

Sequencing libraries made from TCR beta cDNA carried unique molecular identifiers. Approximately 550,000 cDNA molecules came from 1 to 10 million T cells. TCRdb passed the PCR reads through MiXCR, listing each CDR3 protein once. The sample includes hundreds of thousands of distinct CDR3 sequences, approximately 46% of them seen just once. The sequencing sample was made of blood. The sequence came from a girl between 10 and 17 years old with multiple sclerosis. This chain uses TRBV5-1 with TRBJ2-5; D is possibly TRBD2 (7 bases). The CDR3 sequence: CASSFHREGGQETQYF. CDR3 DNA: TGCGCCAGCAGCTTTCACAGGGAGGGTGGCCAAGAGACCCAGTACTTC.